A single sample is the source of the 8 T cell receptor beta chains below, sequenced in a study of molecular identifiers for immune sequencing clone quantification. TCRdb ran MiXCR on the PCR reads and lists one entry per CDR3 protein. In the table there are over 600,000 distinct CDR3 sequences, just under 20% of which are singletons. Sequenced input: naive CD8+ T cells from blood, with Jurkat cell RNA spiked in. Subset in this sample: FACS-sorted CD8+CD4-CCR7+CD45RA+ naive T cells. The receptors shown here come from a human donor in good health. Some libraries in this study had Jurkat cell RNA spiked in.

This clonotype was observed at least ten times. The rearrangement links TRBV4-2 to TRBJ2-7; D might be TRBD1 (6 bases). In germline, CDR1 is LGHNA, CDR2 YNFKEQ. This CDR3 contains 15 residues. V lost 2 bases and J lost 2, with 13 bases in between. The DNA for the CDR3 is TGTGCCAGCAGCCAATCCCGGGACACAACCTACGAGCAGTACTTC. It specifies CASSQSRDTTYEQYF.

This clonotype was found a few times. The DNA for the CDR3 is TGCGCCAGCAGTGAGACGTATAGGGCACGCACAGATACGCAGTATTTT. It encodes CASSETYRARTDTQYF. The chain joins TRBV10-2 to TRBJ2-3; no definite D call. The CDR3 is 16 amino acids. Germline-derived CDR1 and CDR2 are WSHSY and SAAADI. Trimming took 2 bases from V and 1 from J, leaving 13 bases between them.

This clonotype was seen a handful of times. The chain combines TRBV28 with TRBJ2-5, with D perhaps given as TRBD1 or TRBD2 (7 bases each). The CDR3 sequence is 17 residues long. Trimming pared 7 bases from V and 5 bases from J, leaving 26 bases between. Germline CDR1 and CDR2: MDHEN and SYDVKM. Here the CDR3 DNA reads TGTGCCAGCACCCTTGGGGGGGGTACAGGGGTTCAGGAGACCCAGTACTTC. It translates to CASTLGGGTGVQETQYF. The complete variable domain, with remaining parts taken from reference TRBV28 and TRBJ2-5, reads DVKVTQSSRYLVKRTGEKVFLECVQDMDHENMFWYRQDPGLGLRLIYFSYDVKMKEKGDIPEGYSVSREKKERFSLILESASTNQTSMYLCASTLGGGTGVQETQYFGPGTRLLVL.

In regard to this clonotype: This CDR3 fails to terminate in the conserved phenylalanine or tryptophan, so it likely reflects a read error. The chain is built from TRBV6-2 or TRBV6-3 and TRBJ1-5, with 9 bases fitting TRBD1. Germline values: CDR1 MNHEY, CDR2 SVGEGT. Germline trimming cut 4 bases from V and 8 bases from J; bases unmatched to any gene: 6. This CDR3 region has 14 residues. The CDR3 DNA is TGTGCCAGCAGTTTCACAGGGGGCGAGGAGCCCCAGCATTCT. As protein: CASSFTGGEEPQHS.

About this clonotype: Possible read error: a much larger clone is one base away. The chain has TRBV9 and TRBJ1-5; tentative D call: TRBD1 (5 bases). There are 14 residues in the CDR3. Germline CDR1 SGDLS, CDR2 YYNGEE. Trimming stripped 9 bases from V and 1 base from J, with 14 bases between. CDR3 nucleotide sequence: TGTGCCAATAGCGGGGGTGCCAGCAATCAGCCCCAGCATTTT. It specifies CANSGGASNQPQHF.

V gene TRBV7-9 combines with J gene TRBJ2-5; no clear D gene. The CDR3 extends over 13 amino acids. V was cut by 6 bases and J by 5 bases, with 13 bases left in between. Germline V lookup: CDR1 SEHNR, CDR2 FQNEAQ (reference sequence). The CDR3 here is CASRPLTGETQYF. The CDR3 coding sequence is TGTGCCAGCAGACCTCTGACCGGGGAGACCCAGTACTTC. Variable domain in full (rest from reference TRBV7-9 and TRBJ2-5): DTGVSQNPRHKITKRGQNVTFRCDPISEHNRLYWYRQTLGQGPEFLTYFQNEAQLEKSRLLSDRFSAERPKGSFSTLEIQRTEQGDSAMYLCASRPLTGETQYFGPGTRLLVL.

This clonotype was picked up many times. The genes are TRBV7-9 and TRBJ2-7; no clear D. From germline, CDR1 is SEHNR and CDR2 FQNEAQ (reference sequence). The CDR3 is 16 residues long. Trimming shortened V by 5 bases and J by 4 bases, and 21 bases separated the two germline ends. CDR3 bases: TGTGCCAGCAGCCCGAGTCAAGGCGCTTATGTATACGAGCAGTACTTC. It specifies CASSPSQGAYVYEQYF.

This clonotype was seen once. It may be a read error: a sequence one base away is much more abundant. The chain recombines TRBV30 with TRBJ2-3, with TRBD1 as a possible D gene (7 bases). The CDR3 is made up of 14 amino acids. Germline-derived CDR1 and CDR2 are GTSNPN and SVGIG (reference sequence). CDR3 amino acids: CVWSVSRGVDTQYF. DNA for the CDR3: TGTGTCTGGAGTGTATCCAGGGGGGTAGATACGCAGTATTTT.